Each of the 9 T cell receptor beta chains below was sequenced from the same sample in a study of T cells in localized non-small cell lung cancer. TCRdb keeps only in-frame clones here, not all; method: immunoSEQ multiplex PCR. The repertoire has about 77,000 clones, 88% of them found once; the top ten carry 20% to 25%. The source was peripheral blood, collected before any cancer treatment. The receptors were gathered from a woman aged 35 to 70 with stage I squamous cell lung carcinoma.

The CDR3 sequence: CATQPGLGPDIQYF. DNA for the CDR3: TGTGCCACCCAGCCGGGACTAGGTCCCGACATTCAGTACTTC. The chain is built from TRBV19 and TRBJ2-4; TRBD2 matches at 8 bases. V lost 10 bases to trimming and J lost 8 bases; unmatched junction nucleotides: 13. This CDR3 spans 14 amino acids. Looked up from germline, CDR1 is LNHDA and CDR2 is SQIVND (reference sequence).

The chain carries TRBV4-2 and TRBJ1-3, with D possibly TRBD1 on 6 matching bases. Germline-derived CDR1 and CDR2 are LGHNA and YNFKEQ. The CDR3 totals 16 residues. V dropped 0 bases and J dropped 5 bases, with 14 bases sitting between them. The DNA for the CDR3 is TGTGCCAGCAGCCAAGAAGGCCAGGGGAATCGAAACACCATATATTTT. Protein product: CASSQEGQGNRNTIYF.

In nucleotides, the CDR3 is TGTGCCAGCAGTTTTACTAGCAGCAAGGGCAATCAGCCCCAGCATTTT. Its translation is CASSFTSSKGNQPQHF. The J gene is TRBJ1-5, the V gene TRBV28; no definite D call. This CDR3 contains 16 residues. V was shortened by 3 bases and J by 2 bases, with 14 bases between the two germline ends. Germline V lookup: CDR1 MDHEN, CDR2 SYDVKM.

The chain links TRBV11-1 to TRBJ2-6; the D call may be TRBD1 or TRBD2 (5 bases each). Germline V gene data show CDR1 as SGHAT and CDR2 as FQDESV (reference sequence). This CDR3 spans 19 amino acids. V was cut by 5 bases and J by 0 bases, with 20 bases left in between. The CDR3 loop is CASSPQPGPETSGANVLTF. CDR3 nucleotides: TGTGCCAGCAGCCCGCAACCGGGACCAGAGACCTCTGGGGCCAACGTCCTGACTTTC.

This clone showed up just a few times. Written as DNA, the CDR3 is TGTGCCAGCAGCCCGCGACAGGGTCTTCACTCTGGGGCCAACGTCCTGACTTTC. Translated, it gives CASSPRQGLHSGANVLTF. The chain joins TRBV7-8 to TRBJ2-6, with 7 bases aligning to TRBD1. From germline, CDR1 is SGHVS and CDR2 FQNEAQ. V gave up 5 bases and J gave up 0 bases; unmatched junction bases: 10. The CDR3 runs 18 residues.

The V call is TRBV6-5, the J call TRBJ1-5; tentative D call: TRBD1 (6 bases). The germline gives CDR1 MNHEY, CDR2 SVGAGI. The CDR3 length is 13 residues. The V gene lost 5 bases and the J gene lost 5 bases, with 10 bases spanning the gap. In DNA form, the CDR3 reads TGTGCCAGCAGTGACAGGAGCTATCAGCCCCAGCATTTT. This translates into CASSDRSYQPQHF.

This clone has only one observation. The chain couples TRBV5-1 to TRBJ1-4; a possible D gene is TRBD1 (5 bases). The CDR3 has 14 residues. Germline V gene sequence: CDR1 SGHRS, CDR2 YFSETQ. Trimming cost V 0 bases and J 8 bases, with 11 bases left between them. Written as DNA, the CDR3 is TGCGCCAGCAGCTTGGCCCAGGGCCCAGAAAAACTGTTTTTT. Protein sequence: CASSLAQGPEKLFF.

The chain has TRBV5-1 and TRBJ2-1; 7 bases match TRBD1. V was clipped by 4 bases and J by 2 bases; unmatched bases: 3. Germline CDR1 reads SGHRS; CDR2 reads YFSETQ. The CDR3 sequence is 14 residues long. The CDR3 protein is CASSTGQTYNEQFF. CDR3 sequence (DNA): TGCGCCAGCAGCACGGGACAGACCTACAATGAGCAGTTCTTC.

The chain joins TRBV29-1 to TRBJ1-1; tentative D call: TRBD1 (6 bases). The CDR3 runs 14 residues. Trimming pared 3 bases from V and 3 bases from J, leaving 14 bases between. CDR1 is SQVTM and CDR2 is ANQGSEA in the germline V gene. As DNA, the CDR3 is TGCAGCGTTGAGGGGGCATCAGGGGACACTGAAGCTTTCTTT. It yields the protein CSVEGASGDTEAFF.